A selection of T cell receptor beta chains follows, all from one sample in a study of cytomegalovirus exposure and HLA in healthy donors. Sequencing was performed with immunoSEQ multiplex PCR; in TCRdb, only in-frame clones are kept and a portion is missing. Of roughly 97,000 clones listed, less than 85% are singletons. Input material: PBMCs. Receptors were obtained from a woman between 18 and 29 years old in good health and CMV-seropositive. CDR3s include the opening cysteine and the closing phenylalanine or tryptophan. Fields, in order: V gene, J gene, clone size, CDR3 protein. The size field is filled for only some rows; it gives once, few, many or a size class.

V gene: TRBV11-2; J gene: TRBJ1-1; clone size: .; CDR3 protein: CASSLGSGSPFF
V gene: TRBV18; J gene: TRBJ2-3; clone size: .; CDR3 protein: CASSPTGSGDTQYF
V gene: TRBV6-5; J gene: TRBJ2-1; clone size: few; CDR3 protein: CASSQTGGGQQFF
V gene: TRBV30; J gene: TRBJ2-7; clone size: .; CDR3 protein: CAWSPGQGGSEQYF
V gene: TRBV28; J gene: TRBJ2-3; clone size: .; CDR3 protein: CASSLTGDFPGDTQYF
V gene: TRBV19; J gene: TRBJ2-7; clone size: .; CDR3 protein: CASSILRESSYEQYF
V gene: TRBV10-1; J gene: TRBJ2-1; clone size: .; CDR3 protein: CASSDSGAPYNEQFF
V gene: TRBV4-1; J gene: TRBJ1-5; clone size: .; CDR3 protein: CASSQESGGGQPQHF
V gene: TRBV28; J gene: TRBJ2-7; clone size: few; CDR3 protein: CASSLLLAAAYEQYF
V gene: TRBV2; J gene: TRBJ2-1; clone size: .; CDR3 protein: CASSELVSYNEQFF
V gene: TRBV30; J gene: TRBJ2-7; clone size: .; CDR3 protein: CAWGHGGMDEQYF
V gene: TRBV6-1; J gene: TRBJ1-5; clone size: .; CDR3 protein: CASSEREGGTSNQPQHF
V gene: TRBV18; J gene: TRBJ2-2; clone size: .; CDR3 protein: CASSRPQGHSTGELFF
V gene: TRBV2; J gene: TRBJ2-5; clone size: .; CDR3 protein: CASREDRGIRETQYF
V gene: TRBV11-3; J gene: TRBJ2-3; clone size: .; CDR3 protein: CASSFSGSETDTQYF
V gene: TRBV6-5; J gene: TRBJ2-5; clone size: .; CDR3 protein: CASSYEGGSQETQYF
V gene: TRBV5-4; J gene: TRBJ2-2; clone size: .; CDR3 protein: CASSLGLAGVAGELFF
V gene: TRBV28; J gene: TRBJ2-7; clone size: .; CDR3 protein: CATRQGMTYEQYF